This T cell receptor beta chain comes out of a study of cytomegalovirus exposure and HLA in healthy donors. The study ran its PCR with 60 Vbeta and 13 Jbeta primers. Clones were read by immunoSEQ multiplex PCR, and TCRdb kept only the in-frame ones, dropping some. This sample yields around 220,000 clones, of which 60% to 85% are seen a single time; around 15% belongs to the top ten. Between the trimmed V and J ends, which lost 3 bases and 5 bases, there was a span of 4 bases. Germline V gives CDR1 SGHTA, CDR2 FQGNSA. The CDR3 length is 12 residues. The chain uses TRBV7-2 and TRBJ2-2; no clear D. Sequenced input: PBMCs. The clonotype comes from a man in his forties in good health and CMV-seronegative. CDR3 protein: CASSFLTGELFF. In DNA form, the CDR3 reads TGTGCCAGCAGCTTCTTAACCGGGGAGCTGTTTTTT.